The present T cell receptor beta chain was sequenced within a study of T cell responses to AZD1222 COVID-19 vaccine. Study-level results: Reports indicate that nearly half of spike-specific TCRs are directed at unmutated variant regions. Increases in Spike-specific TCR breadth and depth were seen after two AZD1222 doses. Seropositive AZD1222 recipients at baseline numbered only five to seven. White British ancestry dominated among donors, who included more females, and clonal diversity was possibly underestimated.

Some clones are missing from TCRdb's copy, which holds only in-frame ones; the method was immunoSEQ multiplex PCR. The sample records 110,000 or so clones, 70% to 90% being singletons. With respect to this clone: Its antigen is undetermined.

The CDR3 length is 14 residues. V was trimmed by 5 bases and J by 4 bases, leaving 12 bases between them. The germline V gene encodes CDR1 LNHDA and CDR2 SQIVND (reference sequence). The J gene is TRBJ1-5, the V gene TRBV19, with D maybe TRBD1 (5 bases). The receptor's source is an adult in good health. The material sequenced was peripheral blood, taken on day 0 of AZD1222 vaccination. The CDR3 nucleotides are TGTGCCAGTAGTGGGGGTTACGCTAATCAGCCCCAGCATTTT. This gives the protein CASSGGYANQPQHF. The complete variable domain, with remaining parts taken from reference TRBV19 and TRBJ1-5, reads DGGITQSPKYLFRKEGQNVTLSCEQNLNHDAMYWYRQDPGQGLRLIYYSQIVNDFQKGDIAEGYSVSREKKESFPLTVTSAQKNPTAFYLCASSGGYANQPQHFGDGTRLSIL.